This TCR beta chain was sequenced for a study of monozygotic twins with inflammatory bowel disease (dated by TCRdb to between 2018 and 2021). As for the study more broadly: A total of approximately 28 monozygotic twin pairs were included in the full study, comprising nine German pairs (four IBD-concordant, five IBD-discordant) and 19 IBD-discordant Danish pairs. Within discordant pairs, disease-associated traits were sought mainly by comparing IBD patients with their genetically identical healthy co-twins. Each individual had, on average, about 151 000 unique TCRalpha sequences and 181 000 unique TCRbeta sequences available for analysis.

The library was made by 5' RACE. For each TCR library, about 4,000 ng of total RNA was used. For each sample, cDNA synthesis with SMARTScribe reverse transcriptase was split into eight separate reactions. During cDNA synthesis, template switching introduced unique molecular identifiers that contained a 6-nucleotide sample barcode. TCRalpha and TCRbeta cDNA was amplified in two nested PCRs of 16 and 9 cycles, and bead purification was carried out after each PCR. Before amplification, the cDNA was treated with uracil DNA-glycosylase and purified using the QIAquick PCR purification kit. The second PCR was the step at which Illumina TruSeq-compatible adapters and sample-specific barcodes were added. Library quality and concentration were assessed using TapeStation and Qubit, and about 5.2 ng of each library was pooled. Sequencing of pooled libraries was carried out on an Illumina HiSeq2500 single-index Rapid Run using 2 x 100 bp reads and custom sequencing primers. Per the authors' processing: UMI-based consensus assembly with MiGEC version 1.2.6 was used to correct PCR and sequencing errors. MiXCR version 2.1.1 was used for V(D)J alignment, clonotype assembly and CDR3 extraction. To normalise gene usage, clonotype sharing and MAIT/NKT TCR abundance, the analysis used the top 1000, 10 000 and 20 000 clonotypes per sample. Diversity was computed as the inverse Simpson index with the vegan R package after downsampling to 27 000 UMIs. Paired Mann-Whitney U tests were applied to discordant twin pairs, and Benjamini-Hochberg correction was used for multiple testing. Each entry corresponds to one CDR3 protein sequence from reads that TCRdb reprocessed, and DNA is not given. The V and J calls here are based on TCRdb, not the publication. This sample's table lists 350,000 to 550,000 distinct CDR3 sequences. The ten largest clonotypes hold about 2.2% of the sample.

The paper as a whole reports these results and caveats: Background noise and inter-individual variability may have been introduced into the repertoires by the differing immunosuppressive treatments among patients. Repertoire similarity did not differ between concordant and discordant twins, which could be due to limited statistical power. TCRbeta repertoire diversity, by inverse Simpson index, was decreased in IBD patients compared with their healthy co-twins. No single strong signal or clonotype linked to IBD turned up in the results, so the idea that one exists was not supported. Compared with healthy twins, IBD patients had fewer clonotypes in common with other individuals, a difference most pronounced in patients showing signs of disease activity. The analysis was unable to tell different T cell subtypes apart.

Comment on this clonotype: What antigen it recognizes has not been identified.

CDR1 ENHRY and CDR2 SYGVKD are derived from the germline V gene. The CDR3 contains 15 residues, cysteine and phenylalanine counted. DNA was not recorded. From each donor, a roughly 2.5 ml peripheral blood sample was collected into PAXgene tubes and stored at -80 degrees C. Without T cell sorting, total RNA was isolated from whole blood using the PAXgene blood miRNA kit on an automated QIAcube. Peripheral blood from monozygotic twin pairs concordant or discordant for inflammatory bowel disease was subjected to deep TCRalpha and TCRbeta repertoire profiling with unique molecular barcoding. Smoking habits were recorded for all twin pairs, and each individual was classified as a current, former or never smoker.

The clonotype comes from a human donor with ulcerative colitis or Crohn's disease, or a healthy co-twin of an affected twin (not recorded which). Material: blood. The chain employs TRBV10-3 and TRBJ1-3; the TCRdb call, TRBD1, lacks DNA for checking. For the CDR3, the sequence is CAISGGTNSGNTIYF.